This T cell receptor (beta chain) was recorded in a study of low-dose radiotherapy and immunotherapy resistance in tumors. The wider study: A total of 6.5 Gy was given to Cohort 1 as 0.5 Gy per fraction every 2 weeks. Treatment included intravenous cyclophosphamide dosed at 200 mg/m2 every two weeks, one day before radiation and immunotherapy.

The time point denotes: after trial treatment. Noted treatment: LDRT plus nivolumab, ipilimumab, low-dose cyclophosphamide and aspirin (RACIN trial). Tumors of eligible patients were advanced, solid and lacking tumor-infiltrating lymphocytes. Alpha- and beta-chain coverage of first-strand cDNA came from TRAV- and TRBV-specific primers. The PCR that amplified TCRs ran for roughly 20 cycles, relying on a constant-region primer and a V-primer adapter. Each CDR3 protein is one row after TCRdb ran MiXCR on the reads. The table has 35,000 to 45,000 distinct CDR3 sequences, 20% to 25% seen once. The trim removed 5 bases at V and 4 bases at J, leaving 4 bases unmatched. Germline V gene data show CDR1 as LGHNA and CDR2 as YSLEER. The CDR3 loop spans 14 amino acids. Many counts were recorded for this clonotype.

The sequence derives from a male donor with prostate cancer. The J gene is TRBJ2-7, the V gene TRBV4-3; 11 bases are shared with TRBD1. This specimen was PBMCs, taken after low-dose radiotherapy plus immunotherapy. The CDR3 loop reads CASSYGTGGYEQYF. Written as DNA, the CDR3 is TGCGCCAGCAGCTACGGGACAGGGGGGTACGAGCAGTACTTC.